These 5 T cell receptor beta chains share one sample of origin, sequenced in a study of T cell responses to AZD1222 COVID-19 vaccine. Data came from immunoSEQ multiplex PCR; TCRdb stores just in-frame clones and leaves some out. The repertoire holds tens of thousands of clones, roughly 90% seen once, with about 19% in the top ten. The sequencing used peripheral blood, collected on day 0 of AZD1222 vaccination. The receptors were gathered from an adult in good health.

This sequence joins TRBV3-1 (or the pseudogene TRBV3-2) and TRBJ1-1; D unresolved. Germline V gene lookup returns CDR1 LGHDT and CDR2 YNNKEL (reference sequence). Trimming pared 2 bases from V and 6 bases from J, leaving 4 bases between. The CDR3 length is 11 residues. CDR3 region: CASSQYSEAFF. Here the CDR3 DNA reads TGTGCCAGCAGCCAATATTCTGAAGCTTTCTTT.

V and J are TRBV7-8 and TRBJ2-2; weak D call: TRBD2 (6 bases). This CDR3 is 15 amino acids long. V lost 5 bases, J lost 5 bases, and 15 bases lay in between. Germline CDR1 is SGHVS and CDR2 is FQNEAQ. In nucleotides, the CDR3 is TGTGCCAGCAGCCATGGGACTCGGGCGACCGGGGAGCTGTTTTTT. Translation: CASSHGTRATGELFF.

This sequence joins TRBV4-2 and TRBJ2-5; TRBD1 or TRBD2 may be the D gene (5 bases each). CDR1 is LGHNA, CDR2 YNFKEQ, per germline. This CDR3 spans 14 amino acids. V dropped 0 bases and J dropped 5 bases, with 10 bases sitting between them. The CDR3 protein is CASSQERGGETQYF. The CDR3 DNA follows: TGTGCCAGCAGCCAAGAGAGGGGTGGCGAGACCCAGTACTTC.

The chain couples TRBV5-1 to TRBJ1-5; 8 nucleotides match TRBD1. Trimming removed 2 bases from V and 0 bases from J; junction bases left unmatched: 10. This CDR3 has 18 residues. Germline-derived CDR1 and CDR2 are SGHRS and YFSETQ. In nucleotides, the CDR3 is TGCGCCAGCAGCTTTAAGCCCCAGGGGGCCAGTAGCAATCAGCCCCAGCATTTT. The encoded protein is CASSFKPQGASSNQPQHF.

This sequence joins TRBV6-5 and TRBJ2-1; D is unresolved. V was clipped by 0 bases and J by 9 bases, with 9 bases between them. Per germline, CDR1 MNHEY and CDR2 SVGAGI. The CDR3 has 13 residues. CDR3 protein: CASSYSTRSEQFF. The DNA for the CDR3 is TGTGCCAGCAGTTACTCAACGAGAAGTGAGCAGTTCTTC.